This TCR beta chain was sequenced for a study of blood T cell repertoires in COVID-19. How the authors handled the data: By means of reference gene primer amplification, nucleated cell counts were estimated. Clones were sequenced by immunoSEQ multiplex PCR, and TCRdb holds only the in-frame ones, with some missing. That table gives V, J and clone size, and the DNA gave D and trimming. The sample has 110,000 or so clones; about 80% are singletons. Trimming pared 4 bases from V and 4 bases from J, leaving 14 bases between. Germline V lookup: CDR1 WSHSY, CDR2 SAAADI. This CDR3 spans 14 amino acids. This sequence joins TRBV10-2 and TRBJ2-7, with a possible D match to TRBD2 (5 bases). The sequence was collected from a man in his 70s with acute or convalescent COVID-19. Source material: peripheral blood. Here the CDR3 reads CASSVSGVPYEQYF. The CDR3 DNA is TGCGCCAGCAGTGTATCCGGGGTCCCTTACGAGCAGTACTTC.